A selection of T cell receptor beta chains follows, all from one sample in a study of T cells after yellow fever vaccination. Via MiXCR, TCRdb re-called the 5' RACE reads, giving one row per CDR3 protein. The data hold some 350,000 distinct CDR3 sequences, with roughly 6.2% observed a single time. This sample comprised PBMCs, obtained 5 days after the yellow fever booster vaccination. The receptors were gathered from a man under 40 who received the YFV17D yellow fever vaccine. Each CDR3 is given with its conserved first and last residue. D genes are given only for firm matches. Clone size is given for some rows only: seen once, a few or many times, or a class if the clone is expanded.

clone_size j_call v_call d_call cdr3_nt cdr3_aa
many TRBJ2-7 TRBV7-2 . TGTGCCAGCAGCTTAGGACTCCTCTACGAGCAGTACTTC CASSLGLLYEQYF
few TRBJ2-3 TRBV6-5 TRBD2 TGTGCCAGCAGTACACGACTAGCGGGAGTCGCAGATACGCAGTATTTT CASSTRLAGVADTQYF
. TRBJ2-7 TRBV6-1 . TGTGCCAGCGGACGGGACTCGGCCTACGAGCAGTACTTC CASGRDSAYEQYF
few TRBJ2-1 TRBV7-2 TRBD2 TGTGCCAGCAGCTTGGGTAGCGGGATGTTATACAATGAGCAGTTCTTC CASSLGSGMLYNEQFF
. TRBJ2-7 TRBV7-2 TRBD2 TGTGCCAGCAGCTTCTACGGGACTAGCGGGAGTCGGGACTTC CASSFYGTSGSRDF
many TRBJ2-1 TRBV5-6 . TGTGCCAGCAGCCCGGGCGCTGGTGAGCAGTTCTTC CASSPGAGEQFF
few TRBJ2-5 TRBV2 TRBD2 TGTGCCAGCGTTTCTAGCGGGACACAAGAGACCCAGTACTTC CASVSSGTQETQYF
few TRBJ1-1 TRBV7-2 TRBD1 TGTGCCAGCAGCTTAAGAAGGACAGGGGGCGAAGCTTTCTTT CASSLRRTGGEAFF
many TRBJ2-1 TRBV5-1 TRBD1 TGCGCCAGCAGCTTGGGTACAACAGGGGATGAGCAGTTCTTC CASSLGTTGDEQFF
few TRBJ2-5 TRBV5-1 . TGCGCCAGCAGCACCAAACCAGGGCAAGAGACCCAGTACTTC CASSTKPGQETQYF
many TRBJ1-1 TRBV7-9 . TGTGCCAGCAGCCAACCTGAAGCTTTCTTT CASSQPEAFF
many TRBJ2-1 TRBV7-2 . TGTGCCAGCAGCGTAACTAGCTCACTTCCCTACAATGAGCAGTTCTTC CASSVTSSLPYNEQFF
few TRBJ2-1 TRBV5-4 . TGTGCCAGCAGCTCGAGGACAAAACAGGGCAATGAGCAGTTCTTC CASSSRTKQGNEQFF
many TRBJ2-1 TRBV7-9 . TGTGCCAGCAGCCGCAACGCGGGCGGATCCCTAACCCCCGATGAGCAGTTCTTC CASSRNAGGSLTPDEQFF
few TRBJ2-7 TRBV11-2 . TGTGCCAGCAGCTCCCGGGGGGCGGTCCTCTACTACGAGCAGTACTTC CASSSRGAVLYYEQYF
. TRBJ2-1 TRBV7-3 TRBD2 TGTGCCAGCAGCCTTAGCGGGGGGGGTTACAATGAGCAGTTCTTC CASSLSGGGYNEQFF
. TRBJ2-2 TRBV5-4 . TGTGCCAGTGGGACGGGGCTGAACACCGGGGAGCTGTTTTTT CASGTGLNTGELFF
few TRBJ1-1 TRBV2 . TGTGCCAGCAATGTGGGGGTGGGGGACACTGAAGCTTTCTTT CASNVGVGDTEAFF
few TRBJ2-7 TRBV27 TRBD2 TGTGCCAGCAGTTTTGGCACCGGGACTAGCGGGTACGAGCAGTACTTC CASSFGTGTSGYEQYF
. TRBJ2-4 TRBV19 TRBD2 TGTGCCAGTAGTACGACCGGCGGGAGTCCCATTCAGTACTTC CASSTTGGSPIQYF
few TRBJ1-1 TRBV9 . TGTGCCAGCAGCGTAGGGGTGAAAGATGAAGCTTTCTTT CASSVGVKDEAFF
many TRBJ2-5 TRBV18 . TGTGCCAGCTCATCCAGGGGCGGGATTGGCGAGACCCAGTACTTC CASSSRGGIGETQYF
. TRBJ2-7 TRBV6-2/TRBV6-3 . TGTGCCTGCAGACGCGATCAGACCCCGGGGGAGCAGTACTTC CACRRDQTPGEQYF
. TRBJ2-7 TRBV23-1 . TGCGCCAGCAGTCAATCTGCTATTTACGAGCAGTACTTC CASSQSAIYEQYF
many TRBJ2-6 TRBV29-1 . TGCAGCGCAAAATCGGGCTCTGGGGCCAACGTCCTGACTTTC CSAKSGSGANVLTF
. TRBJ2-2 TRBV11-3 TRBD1 TGTGCCAGCAGCTCTTGGGACAGAGGTACCGGGGAGCTGTTTTTT CASSSWDRGTGELFF
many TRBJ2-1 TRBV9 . TGTGCCAGCAGCAGTGCAACTGGGAATGAGCAGTTCTTC CASSSATGNEQFF
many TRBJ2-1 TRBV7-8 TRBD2 TGTGCCAGCAGCCCTCCCAGGACTAGCGTGAATGAGCAGTTCTTC CASSPPRTSVNEQFF
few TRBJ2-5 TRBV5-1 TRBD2 TGCGCCAGCACCAGCGGGAGTGGGGAGACCCAGTACTTC CASTSGSGETQYF
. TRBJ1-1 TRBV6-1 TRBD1 TGTGCCAGCAGCCCAGGACAGGACGGGAACACTGAAGCTTTCTTT CASSPGQDGNTEAFF
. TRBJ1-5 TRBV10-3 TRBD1 TGTGCCATCAGTCCGGGACAGGGGAATCAGCCCCAGCATTTT CAISPGQGNQPQHF
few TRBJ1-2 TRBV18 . TGTGCCAGCTCACTGGACGGAGGCTCCACCTTC CASSLDGGSTF
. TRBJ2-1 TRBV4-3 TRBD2 TGCGCCAGCAGCCAAGATCCCGGACTAGCGGGGTACTACAATGAGCAGTTCTTC CASSQDPGLAGYYNEQFF
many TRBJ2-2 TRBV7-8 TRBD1 TGTGCCAGCACCCTTGGACAGGGGGTTTCCGGGGAGCTGTTTTTT CASTLGQGVSGELFF
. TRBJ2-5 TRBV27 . TGTGCCAGCGGGGTAGGAAAGACCCAGTACTTC CASGVGKTQYF
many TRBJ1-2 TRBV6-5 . TGTGCCAGCAGTTACACGACCGGGACGGCCTATGGCTACACCTTC CASSYTTGTAYGYTF
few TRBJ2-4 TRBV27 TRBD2 TGTGCCAGCAGTTTAGGTGGGAGGGCCTACATTCAGTACTTC CASSLGGRAYIQYF
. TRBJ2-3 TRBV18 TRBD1 TGTGCCAGCTCACCGGGGACAGGGGAAGATACGCAGTATTTT CASSPGTGEDTQYF
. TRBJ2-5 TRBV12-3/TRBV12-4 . TGTGCCAGCACCCCCCGACAGCGCCAAGAGACCCAGTACTTC CASTPRQRQETQYF
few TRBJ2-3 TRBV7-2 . TGTGCCAGCAGCCCGAGACTACCTAGCACAGATACGCAGTATTTT CASSPRLPSTDTQYF
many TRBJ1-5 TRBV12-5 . TGTGCTAGTGGTTTGTCAAGCCAGCCCCAGCATTTT CASGLSSQPQHF
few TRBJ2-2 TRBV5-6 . TGTGCCAGCAGCTTGACAGCTTTCAGGACCGGGGAGCTGTTTTTT CASSLTAFRTGELFF
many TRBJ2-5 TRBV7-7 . TGTGCTAGCAGCCCCACCGTGGGGGAGTCAGAGACCCAGTACTTC CASSPTVGESETQYF
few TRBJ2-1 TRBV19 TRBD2 TGTGCCAGTACTGACGGGAGGGCCTACAATGAGCAGTTCTTC CASTDGRAYNEQFF
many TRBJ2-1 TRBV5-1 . TGCGCCAGCAGCTTGGAGTCCTACAATGAGCAGTTCTTC CASSLESYNEQFF
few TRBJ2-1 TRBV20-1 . TGCAGTGCTAGAGAAAACCAGGGGCGTTCGTTCTTC CSARENQGRSFF
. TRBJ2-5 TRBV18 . TGTGCCAGCTCACCATGGACAGATCCAGCAGAGACCCAGTACTTC CASSPWTDPAETQYF
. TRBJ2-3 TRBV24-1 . TGTGCCACCAGTGATTTGCCAGCAGATACGCAGTATTTT CATSDLPADTQYF
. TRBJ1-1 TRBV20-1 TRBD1 TGCAGTGCTCTCCTCAGGGGGATATATGTGAACACTGAAGCTTTCTTT CSALLRGIYVNTEAFF
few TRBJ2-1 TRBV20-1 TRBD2 TGCAGTGCTAGAGTGGGGACTAGCGGTCCGGATGAGCAGTTCTTC CSARVGTSGPDEQFF
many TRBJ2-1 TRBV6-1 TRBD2 TGTGCCAGCAGCCGAACGGGGACTAGCGGTAACAATGAGCAGTTCTTC CASSRTGTSGNNEQFF
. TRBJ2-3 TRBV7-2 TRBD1 TGTGCCAGCAGCTTTTGGGGACAGGTAACAGATACGCAGTATTTT CASSFWGQVTDTQYF
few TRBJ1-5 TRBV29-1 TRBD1 TGCAGCGTTAGACAGGGTCTAAATCAGCCCCAGCATTTT CSVRQGLNQPQHF
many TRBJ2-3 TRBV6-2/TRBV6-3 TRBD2 TGTGCCAGCAGTTACTCCACTAGCGAGCGCACAGATACGCAGTATTTT CASSYSTSERTDTQYF
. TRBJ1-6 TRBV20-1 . TGCAGTGGAGCCCGCGATACTAATAATTCACCCCTCCACTTT CSGARDTNNSPLHF